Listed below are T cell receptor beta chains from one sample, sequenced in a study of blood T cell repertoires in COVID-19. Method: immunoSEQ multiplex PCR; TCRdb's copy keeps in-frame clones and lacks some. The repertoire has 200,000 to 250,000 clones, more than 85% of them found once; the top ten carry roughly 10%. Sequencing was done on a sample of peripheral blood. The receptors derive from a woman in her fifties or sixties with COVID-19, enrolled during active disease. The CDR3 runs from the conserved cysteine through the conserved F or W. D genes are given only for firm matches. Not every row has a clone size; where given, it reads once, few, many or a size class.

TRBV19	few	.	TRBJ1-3	TGTGCCAGTCGGCCCCGGGGAAAGAGCTCTGGAAACACCATATATTTT	CASRPRGKSSGNTIYF
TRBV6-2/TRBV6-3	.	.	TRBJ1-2	TGTGCCACCACCCCGTCGGGAGGTTATGGCTACACCTTC	CATTPSGGYGYTF
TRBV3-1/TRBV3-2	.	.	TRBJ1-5	TGTGCCAGCAGCTCGACAGCCCCGACCCTAAGCAATCAGCCCCAGCATTTT	CASSSTAPTLSNQPQHF
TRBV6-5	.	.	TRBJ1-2	TGTGCCAGCAGTTACTCATGGGGGGGAGGCTATGGCTACACCTTC	CASSYSWGGGYGYTF
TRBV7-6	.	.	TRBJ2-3	TGTGCCAGCAGCATCCCAAGGGGCGGGGCCACAGATACGCAGTATTTT	CASSIPRGGATDTQYF
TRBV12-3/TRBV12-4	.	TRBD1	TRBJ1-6	TGTGCCAGCAAGACAGGGGCCAGGACACCCCTCCACTTT	CASKTGARTPLHF
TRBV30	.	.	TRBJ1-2	TGTGCCTCCCAGGGGCCGAGCCGACTACGTAACTATGGCTACACCTTC	CASQGPSRLRNYGYTF
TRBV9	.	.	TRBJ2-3	TGTGCCAGCAGCGTAGAGAGTGGGGGCCTAGGGGATACGCAGTATTTT	CASSVESGGLGDTQYF
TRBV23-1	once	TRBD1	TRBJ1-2	TGCGCCAGCAGTCAGCCCGGACAGGGCAACTATGGCTACACCTTC	CASSQPGQGNYGYTF
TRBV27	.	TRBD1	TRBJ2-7	TGTGCCAGCAGTATTACAGGGGTGGGCGAGCAGTACTTC	CASSITGVGEQYF
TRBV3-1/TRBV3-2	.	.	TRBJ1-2	TGTGCCAGCAGCCAATCTGGGACAATCTCCTACACCTTC	CASSQSGTISYTF
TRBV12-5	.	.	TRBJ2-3	TGTGCTAGTGGTTTGAGCGACCGTCCGCGTGGTTCAGATACGCAGTATTTT	CASGLSDRPRGSDTQYF
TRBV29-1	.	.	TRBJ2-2	TGCAACCTGGGGGACTCGGACGGCACCGGGGAGCTGTTTTTT	CNLGDSDGTGELFF
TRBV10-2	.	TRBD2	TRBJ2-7	TGCGCCACAGAGCGGGGGCAAGGGGGGGAGCAGTACTTC	CATERGQGGEQYF
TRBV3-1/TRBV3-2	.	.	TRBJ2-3	TGTGCCAGCAGCCAAGGGGACTCTACAGATACGCAGTATTTT	CASSQGDSTDTQYF
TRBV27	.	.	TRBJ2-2	TGTGCCAGCAGTTTGAGCTGGACCGGGGAGCTGTTTTTT	CASSLSWTGELFF
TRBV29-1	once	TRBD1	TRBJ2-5	TGCAGCGTTGGGGGGACAGGGGGCGGGAAGACCCAGTACTTC	CSVGGTGGGKTQYF
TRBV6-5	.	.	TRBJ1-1	TGTGCCAGCAAAAACCGGGAGAATGAAGCTTTCTTT	CASKNRENEAFF
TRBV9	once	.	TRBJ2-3	TGTGCCAGCAGCGTAGAGAAGCTGCCGAGGACTTTAGATACGCAGTATTTT	CASSVEKLPRTLDTQYF
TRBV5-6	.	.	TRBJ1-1	TGTGCCAGCAGCTTGGATACAGGAGAAGCTTTCTTT	CASSLDTGEAFF
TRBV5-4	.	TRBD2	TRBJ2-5	TGTGCCAGCAGCCCAAAGACTAGCGGAAATCAAGAGACCCAGTACTTC	CASSPKTSGNQETQYF
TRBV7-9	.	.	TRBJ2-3	TGTGCCAGCAGTCCTTCCAATCCAGGGGTAGGCACAGATACGCAGTATTTT	CASSPSNPGVGTDTQYF
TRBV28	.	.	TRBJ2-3	TGTGCCAGCAGTTTAGGGGGGAATGGGTGGGATACGCAGTATTTT	CASSLGGNGWDTQYF
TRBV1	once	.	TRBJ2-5	TGCACCAGCAGCCGTTGGACTCCGGGGACCCAGTACTTC	CTSSRWTPGTQYF
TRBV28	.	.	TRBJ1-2	TGTGCCAGCAGTTTTCTTTCAGGTGATGGCTACACCTTC	CASSFLSGDGYTF
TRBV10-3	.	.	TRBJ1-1	TGTGCCATCAGTGACTGGTCCCGGACTGAAGCTTTCTTT	CAISDWSRTEAFF
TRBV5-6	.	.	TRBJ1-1	TGTGCCAGCAGCTTGCCGACAGGCCACACTGAAGCTTTCTTT	CASSLPTGHTEAFF
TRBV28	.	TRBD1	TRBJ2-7	TGTGCCAGCAGTTATCGACAGGGGAAGCCACGCGAGCAGTACTTC	CASSYRQGKPREQYF
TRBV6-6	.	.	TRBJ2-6	TGTGCCAGCAGGGACAGCAACGTCCTGACTTTC	CASRDSNVLTF
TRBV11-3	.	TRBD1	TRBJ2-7	TGTGCCAGCAGCTTAGGGGGGACAGGGAGCCACGAGCAGTACTTC	CASSLGGTGSHEQYF